Included here is one TCR beta chain sequence, with context. This record comes from a study of control samples from healthy donors and cancer patients. Germline values: CDR1 LGHNA, CDR2 YNFKEQ. This CDR3 contains 13 residues. Trimming left V 1 base short and J 3 bases short, with 7 bases between. The repertoire was sequenced with immunoSEQ multiplex PCR; TCRdb's copy has only in-frame clones and lacks some. The sample holds approximately 140,000 clones, around 90% seen once. This rearrangement joins TRBV4-2 to TRBJ2-7; D is unresolved. This sequence was found in a man aged 30 to 39 in good health. Sequenced input: blood. This CDR3 is CASSQGARYEQYF. In DNA form, the CDR3 reads TGTGCCAGCAGCCAAGGGGCTCGCTACGAGCAGTACTTC.